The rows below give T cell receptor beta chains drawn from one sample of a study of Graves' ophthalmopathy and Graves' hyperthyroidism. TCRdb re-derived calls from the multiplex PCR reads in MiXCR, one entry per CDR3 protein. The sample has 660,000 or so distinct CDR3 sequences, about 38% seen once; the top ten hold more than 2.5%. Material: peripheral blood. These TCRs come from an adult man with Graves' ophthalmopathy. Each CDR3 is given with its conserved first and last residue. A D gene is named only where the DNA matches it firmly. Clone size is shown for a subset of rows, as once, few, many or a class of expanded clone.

CASSVTSAGEGETQYF,TGTGCCAGCAGCGTTACTAGCGCCGGGGAGGGAGAGACCCAGTACTTC,TRBJ2-5,TRBV7-9,.,TRBD2
CASSRIGQPRHF,TGTGCCAGTAGTCGGATCGGACAGCCTCGGCATTTT,TRBJ1-5,TRBV19,once,.
CASSEGGGSSYEQYF,TGTGCCAGCAGCGAAGGTGGAGGCAGCTCCTACGAGCAGTACTTC,TRBJ2-7,TRBV7-3,many,.
CATSEGRAMNTEAFF,TGTGCCACCAGTGAGGGCAGGGCTATGAACACTGAAGCTTTCTTT,TRBJ1-1,TRBV24-1,many,.
CASSESGGPWEQYF,TGTGCCAGCAGCGAAAGCGGGGGGCCGTGGGAGCAGTACTTC,TRBJ2-7,TRBV7-8,many,TRBD2
CASSAAGDSYEQYF,TGTGCCAGCAGCGCTGCGGGCGACTCCTACGAGCAGTACTTC,TRBJ2-7,TRBV7-3,.,.
CASSPMTGGQYYGYTF,TGTGCCAGCAGCCCCATGACAGGGGGGCAATACTATGGCTACACCTTC,TRBJ1-2,TRBV7-8,many,TRBD1
CASILKEAFF,TGTGCCAGCATCCTCAAAGAAGCTTTCTTT,TRBJ1-1,TRBV2,many,.
CASVPTAATDTQYF,TGTGCCAGTGTTCCGACCGCTGCCACAGATACGCAGTATTTT,TRBJ2-3,TRBV2,.,.
CATSSGATQYF,TGTGCCACCAGCTCAGGGGCGACCCAGTACTTC,TRBJ2-5,TRBV15,few,.
CASRPGTAVFAEAFF,TGTGCCAGCAGACCCGGGACAGCCGTTTTTGCTGAAGCTTTCTTT,TRBJ1-1,TRBV27,few,TRBD1
CASKRGQGASGYGYTF,TGTGCCAGCAAGAGAGGACAGGGGGCTAGTGGCTATGGCTACACCTTC,TRBJ1-2,TRBV2,.,TRBD1
CAISARGDYEQYF,TGTGCCATCAGTGCTAGGGGGGACTACGAGCAGTACTTC,TRBJ2-7,TRBV10-3,.,.
CASSRTDRNTEAFF,TGCGCCAGCAGCCGAACCGACCGGAACACTGAAGCTTTCTTT,TRBJ1-1,TRBV4-1,many,.
CASSRGRRFSGNTIYF,TGTGCCAGCAGCCGGGGCAGACGCTTCTCTGGAAACACCATATATTTT,TRBJ1-3,TRBV14,many,.
CAIGRSSGNTIYF,TGTGCCATTGGACGGAGCTCTGGAAACACCATATATTTT,TRBJ1-3,TRBV10-3,.,.
CAISEENLDSLDTEAFF,TGTGCCATCAGTGAAGAGAATCTGGACAGCTTGGACACTGAAGCTTTCTTT,TRBJ1-1,TRBV10-3,.,.
CASSLVSGTSGYEQYF,TGTGCCAGCAGCTTAGTATCCGGGACTAGCGGGTACGAGCAGTACTTC,TRBJ2-7,TRBV7-2,.,TRBD2
CASSAGVAETQYF,TGTGCCAGCAGTGCAGGGGTTGCAGAGACCCAGTACTTC,TRBJ2-5,TRBV25-1,once,.
CASSAPRDRGYGYTF,TGTGCCAGCAGCGCACCCCGGGACAGGGGTTATGGCTACACCTTC,TRBJ1-2,TRBV9,many,TRBD1
CASSPYIRTEAFF,TGTGCCAGCAGCCCCTACATCCGGACTGAAGCTTTCTTT,TRBJ1-1,TRBV5-6,few,.
CASSWAGGGNTEAFF,TGCGCCAGCAGTTGGGCAGGAGGGGGCAACACTGAAGCTTTCTTT,TRBJ1-1,TRBV5-1,.,TRBD1
CASSLARQDYGYTF,TGTGCCAGCAGCTTAGCCAGGCAGGACTATGGCTACACCTTC,TRBJ1-2,TRBV7-9,.,.
CATDRGDQPQHF,TGTGCGACCGACAGGGGGGATCAGCCCCAGCATTTT,TRBJ1-5,TRBV15,.,TRBD1
CASSLVRLTQETQYF,TGTGCCAGCAGCTTGGTAAGGCTCACCCAAGAGACCCAGTACTTC,TRBJ2-5,TRBV5-5,many,.
CSVESSHEKETEAFF,TGCAGCGTTGAGTCCAGTCATGAAAAGGAGACTGAAGCTTTCTTT,TRBJ1-1,TRBV29-1,many,.
CASSRAAKGTEAFF,TGTGCCAGTAGTCGAGCGGCAAAGGGCACTGAAGCTTTCTTT,TRBJ1-1,TRBV19,many,.
CASSELDRSRGYTF,TGTGCCAGCAGTGAATTGGACAGGTCGCGGGGCTACACCTTC,TRBJ1-2,TRBV6-1,many,TRBD1
CATSRTHRDRAQETQYF,TGTGCCACCAGTAGGACCCACAGGGACAGGGCCCAAGAGACCCAGTACTTC,TRBJ2-5,TRBV15,.,TRBD1
CATSRAVGTGANQPQHF,TGTGCCACCAGCAGAGCGGTCGGGACAGGGGCCAATCAGCCCCAGCATTTT,TRBJ1-5,TRBV15,.,TRBD1
CAISESGQGRFLPQHF,TGTGCCATCAGTGAGTCGGGACAGGGTCGGTTTTTGCCCCAGCATTTT,TRBJ1-5,TRBV10-3,.,TRBD1
CATSRGSSGANVLTF,TGTGCCACCAGCAGAGGATCGTCAGGGGCCAACGTCCTGACTTTC,TRBJ2-6,TRBV15,.,.
CASSESDRSEANVLTF,TGTGCCAGCAGTGAATCAGACAGGTCCGAGGCCAACGTCCTGACTTTC,TRBJ2-6,TRBV2,many,.
CASSMTGGYGYTF,TGTGCCAGCAGCATGACAGGGGGCTATGGCTACACCTTC,TRBJ1-2,TRBV7-9,.,TRBD1
CASSRGQGYSPLHF,TGTGCCAGCAGTAGGGGACAGGGTTACTCACCCCTCCACTTT,TRBJ1-6,TRBV25-1,.,TRBD1
CASSYGGYGYTF,TGTGCCAGCAGTTACGGGGGCTATGGCTACACCTTC,TRBJ1-2,TRBV10-3,few,.
CASSQTGTSGGPQYF,TGCGCCAGCAGCCAGACAGGGACTAGCGGGGGGCCTCAATACTTC,TRBJ2-5,TRBV10-2,once,TRBD2
CASGVPQYF,TGTGCCAGCGGAGTGCCCCAGTACTTC,TRBJ2-5,TRBV2,.,.
CATSRVGRTGGQPQHF,TGTGCCACCAGCAGAGTTGGGAGGACAGGGGGACAGCCCCAGCATTTT,TRBJ1-5,TRBV15,.,TRBD1
CATSSGTNSNEQYF,TGTGCCACCTCTTCCGGGACTAATAGTAATGAGCAGTACTTC,TRBJ2-7,TRBV10-3,.,TRBD2
CASGWGGQNTEAFF,TGTGCTAGTGGTTGGGGGGGACAGAACACTGAAGCTTTCTTT,TRBJ1-1,TRBV12-5,few,.
CASSFLAGWETQYF,TGTGCCAGCAGTTTTCTAGCGGGGTGGGAGACCCAGTACTTC,TRBJ2-5,TRBV12-3/TRBV12-4,few,TRBD2
CASSLERLQQETQYF,TGTGCCAGCAGCTTAGAAAGACTACAACAAGAGACCCAGTACTTC,TRBJ2-5,TRBV7-8,many,.